This T cell receptor (beta chain) appears in the sequencing data of a study of blood T cell repertoires in COVID-19. Background on the study: T cells, B-cell-depleted T cells, or PBMCs provided the cDNA or gDNA that served as material.

In the original analysis: Nucleated cell number was recorded as an estimate derived from reference gene primer amplification. Assay used: immunoSEQ multiplex PCR; TCRdb lists only in-frame clones, some missing. Clone size and V and J calls were adopted from that table, with D and trimming inferred from the DNA. The top ten clones hold approximately 7.7% of a sample with 90,000 to 150,000 clones, around 87% of them seen once. This CDR3 region has 14 residues. J lost 2 bases, V lost 5 bases, and 5 bases had no gene match. Germline lookup yields CDR1 SNHLY and CDR2 FYNNEI. The TCR comes from a human donor in a cohort sampled during active COVID-19. The rearrangement joins TRBV2 to TRBJ2-7, with TRBD1 matching 8 bases. Sequencing was done on a sample of peripheral blood. CDR3: CASSFGQGTYEQYF. DNA of the CDR3: TGTGCCAGCAGTTTCGGACAGGGAACCTACGAGCAGTACTTC.